Reported below is one T cell receptor beta chain. Its target antigen remains unknown. Per-base qualities were not stored, and no clone one base away is much larger. Enrolling through a virtual design, the prospective study's participants ranged in age from roughly 18 to 100 years and lived across 20 to 30 United States geographic areas. In the prospective study, participants were assigned to cohorts based on the clinical history participants reported in a screening survey and a study questionnaire. Each participant in the prospective study had whole blood, serum and a nasopharyngeal or oropharyngeal swab collected by mobile phlebotomists. Over an approximately 2-month period, participants in the prospective study had the option of providing additional blood draws and questionnaires. Before DNA extraction, prospective study blood samples were shipped either frozen or at room temperature. TCRbeta CDR3 regions were amplified from genomic DNA by means of the immunoSEQ Assay, a bias-controlled multiplex PCR. Per the source publication's procedure: The number of nucleated cells in each sample was estimated by amplification of reference gene primers within the assay. Sequence reads were collapsed and filtered to measure the absolute abundance of every unique TCRbeta CDR3 rearrangement. For each sample, productive Simpson clonality was calculated by taking the square root of Simpson's diversity index across productive rearrangements. Not all clones reach the TCRdb copy of this immuneACCESS table, which keeps in-frame sequences only. Checked studies attribute under half of the gap to unresolved V genes and leave the rest unexplained. V, J and clone size are taken as reported in that table, and D and trimming were inferred from the DNA itself. The table for this sample lists about 140,000 clones; approximately 81% of them were counted only once. In total, the top ten clones hold 5.5% of the sample.

From a lookup of the germline V gene, CDR1 and CDR2 are SQVTM and ANQGSEA. Reading from cysteine to phenylalanine, the CDR3 counts 13 amino acids. CDR3 DNA is the only sequence kept; it has 39 bases, read in frame from the first base. Deletion took 4 bases off V and 6 bases off J, with a span of 12 bases between the germline ends. The data are from a study of blood T cell repertoires in COVID-19 (dated by TCRdb to the early 2020s). Regarding the research as a whole: Collaborator samples came from the United States, Italy and Spain and covered acute and convalescent phases of COVID-19. The samples were drawn from the first 160 participants of the ongoing ImmuneRACE study and from 1,254 subjects provided by 6 global collaborators. The repertoires were released in a freely available public database intended as a resource for research on the immune response to SARS-CoV-2. A de-identified subject ID, COVID-19 status, age in years and sex were almost always included in the sample metadata. The material from the prospective study consisted of cDNA or gDNA derived from T cells, B-cell-depleted T cells, or PBMCs. HLA class I and class II types, where available, came from metadata supplied by the sample provider rather than from assay-based typing. The dataset comprised deeply sampled blood TCRbeta repertoires from subjects exposed to, actively infected with, or recovered from COVID-19. The investigation overall reported the following: The quantity of clinical and demographic metadata differed by source and by participant and was supplied without curation.

The origin of this receptor is a middle-aged man with acute COVID-19. The rearranged chain carries TRBV29-1 and TRBJ2-2, and possibly TRBD2, on 5 matching bases. Sequenced: PBMCs or T cells enriched from blood (not recorded which). Here is the DNA: TGCAGCGTTGCGGGATCCGGACCCGGGGAGCTGTTTTTT. Its amino acids are CSVAGSGPGELFF.